This T cell receptor beta chain was observed in a study of vaccination and CD4 T cells after COVID-19. Study at large: The convalescent population consisted of six males and four females, two of whom were of Hispanic ethnicity. Study-wide results and caveats: In convalescent patients, 304 of 307 vaccine-specific clones were spike mono-reactive.

Treatment defined: roughly 11-day PBMC culture with coronavirus spike peptide pools or control peptides (ViraFEST assay). After culture for under twelve days, isolation of CD4+ T cells was performed by negative selection. As to this clonotype: Its antigen is as yet unknown.

Oncomine TCR Beta short-read sequencing was applied to DNA from cultured CD4+ T cells. In TCRdb, the PCR reads were re-called with MiXCR into one record per CDR3 protein. This sample yields 23,000 or so distinct CDR3 sequences, of which 67% are seen a single time; less than 25% belongs to the top ten. This clonotype was sampled from a human donor who received a COVID-19 vaccine. The source material was CD4+ T cells from blood, cultured in vitro, sampled after SARS-CoV-2 vaccination.

The CDR3 DNA sequence: TGCAGTGCTAGTAAGGGGAACACCGGGGAGCTGTTTTTT. Its protein is CSASKGNTGELFF. This rearrangement joins TRBV20-1 to TRBJ2-2; D is uncertain. The CDR3 extends over 13 amino acids. Germline V gene data show CDR1 as DFQATT and CDR2 as SNEGSKA (reference sequence). Deletions cut 3 bases from V and 1 base from J, with 6 bases between.